This record looks at one T cell receptor (beta chain) sequence and its context. Germline lookup yields CDR1 SGHTA and CDR2 FQGTGA. The CDR3 runs to 13 residues. Trimming shortened V by 3 bases and J by 10 bases, and 10 bases separated the two germline ends. This specimen belongs to a study of early T cells in non-severe SARS-CoV-2 infection. A single record per CDR3 protein comes from TCRdb applying MiXCR to the 5' RACE reads. The sample includes about 59,000 distinct CDR3 sequences, less than 15% of them seen just once. The source is an adult who was a healthcare worker with PCR-confirmed SARS-CoV-2 infection or an uninfected control (not recorded which). The source was whole blood, collected at baseline. This chain links TRBV7-3 with TRBJ1-6; D may be TRBD1 (5 bases). The CDR3 loop reads CASSFRESSPLHF. DNA of the CDR3: TGTGCCAGCAGCTTCAGGGAAAGCTCACCCCTCCACTTT.